The clone carrying this T cell receptor (beta chain) was counted only a few times. The antigen is unknown. TCRdb reanalysed the reads using MiXCR and keeps one entry per CDR3 protein. The table shows almost 500,000 distinct CDR3 sequences, with around 10% occurring only once. These data come from a study of T cell repertoires in cytomegalovirus infection. Study details: Indicated by public TCR beta signatures were CMV infection and matching HLA type. Whole-study findings and limits: HLA-C-restricted CMV-specific TCR beta clonotypes were dominant in the ex vivo response. Of the TCR beta families, the public ones yielded a cumulative frequency that identified carriers of CMV plus the relevant HLA.

Trimming took 6 bases from V and 4 from J; bases not matched to a gene: 22. CDR1 and CDR2 from the germline V gene are KGHSH and LQKENI. This CDR3 has 19 amino acids. Sequenced material: PBMCs. V and J are TRBV18 and TRBJ2-3; 7 bases map to TRBD1. This clonotype was sampled from a human donor in good health (CMV status not recorded). Some clones in this sample may be carry-over from other donors' samples. The CDR3 is CASSRSIHRDSGVPDTQYF. The DNA of the CDR3 is TGTGCCAGCTCCCGATCCATTCACCGGGACAGTGGCGTCCCAGATACGCAGTATTTT.